This T cell receptor (beta chain) was identified in a study of brain T cells in children with intractable seizures listed by TCRdb under 2021. Turning to the overall study: As a first screen for immune gene transcripts, resected brain tissue from about 53 pediatric epilepsy surgery cases was run on a NanoString immunology panel. Among the roughly 12 selected surgery cases, pre-surgery blood was additionally sequenced for eight, leaving four cases with brain tissue only. The full study reports these points: Because sequencing depth differed between pre- and post-surgery blood, the absence of clones from the pre-surgery sample may reflect undersampling. Viral specificity was inferred solely from CDR3 sequence similarity, and the HCMV serostatus of the patients was not known.

The sample's time point, from its label and the paper: resected brain tissue, or blood drawn just prior to surgery. Surgery cases with the highest brain T cell transcript signatures were selected for TCR beta chain sequencing of brain tissue and, where available, blood. Before surgery, patients had received at least one anti-epileptic drug. The TCR-sequenced patients were children whose drug-resistant epilepsy was caused by tuberous sclerosis complex, focal cortical dysplasia, Rasmussen encephalitis or hemimegalencephaly. Bulk genomic DNA was extracted from unsorted brain tissue and whole blood with the Monarch genomic DNA purification kit. TCR beta chain sequences were generated from genomic DNA using the immunoSEQ assay. Concerning the study's data processing: CDR3 sequences that did not begin with the conserved framework cysteine at position 104 were removed manually. To get clonality, the normalized Shannon's Diversity Index was subtracted from one, giving values from 0 (maximal diversity) to 1 (oligoclonal). Chi-squared comparison-of-proportions tests assessed whether the same CDR3 differed in frequency between samples, such as brain versus blood. Public clonotypes were found by searching immuneACCESS, and the VDJdb browser was used to assess similarity to known antiviral clonotypes. TCRdb carries this immuneACCESS record with in-frame sequences only. Its versions omit some clonotypes, under half of them owing to an unresolved V gene in the studies checked, with the rest unexplained. The DNA gave D and trimming, while V, J and clone size come from that table. In all, the sample holds tens of thousands of clones, and 85% to 95% of those were seen once. Clones ranked in the top ten supply approximately 1.5% of the sample.

Including the terminal cysteine and phenylalanine, the CDR3 comprises 14 residues. The kept DNA is CDR3 alone, 42 bases in frame from the first base. The V end loses 2 bases and the J end loses 5 bases, and a stretch of 13 bases separates them. Looking up the germline V gene yields CDR1 SGHRS and CDR2 YFSETQ. Regarding this clone: It lacks a known antigen. No base quality values were provided; no much bigger clone lies one nucleotide off.

This receptor was identified in a boy younger than two with tuberous sclerosis and intractable seizures. Recombination joined TRBV5-1 with TRBJ1-1; matching of 5 bases hints at TRBD1 as the D gene. This sample comprised peripheral blood, obtained at surgery. In nucleotide form, the sequence is TGCGCCAGCAGCTTCGGGGGGTCAGAGACTGAAGCTTTCTTT. Its translation reads: CASSFGGSETEAFF.